This entry lists 5 T cell receptor beta chains sequenced from one sample in a study of response to subunit inactivated influenza vaccine (dated by TCRdb to the late 2010s). The library was produced with RT-PCR. The instrument was an Illumina HiSeq 2500. Using fastp at Q25 and MiXCR, TCRdb reprocessed the public reads and kept productive beta chains. Records with the same CDR3 protein are collapsed into one entry carrying the most frequent genes and DNA. The table for this sample lists approximately 500,000 distinct CDR3 sequences; less than 25% of them were counted only once. The ten most abundant clones make up 2.5% to 3% of the sample. This sample also belongs to another study, concerning T cells expressing NK-cell markers. From the second report: The TCR beta cDNA libraries were made using 5'RACE template switching, a step that added both a universal primer site and unique molecular identifiers.

Sequences were derived from CD4+ T cells sorted from PBMCs, sampled 11 to 12 days after vaccination. The receptors shown here come from a man aged 50 to 59 who received an inactivated influenza vaccine. Donor details come from another sample of the same person, matched by shared clones.

The rearrangement uses TRBV5-6 and TRBJ1-5; D is perhaps TRBD1 (5 bases). Germline V gene data show CDR1 as SGHDT and CDR2 as YYEEEE. The CDR3 is made up of 12 amino acids. V lost 4 bases and J 11 bases, leaving 13 bases between the germline ends. This CDR3 reads CASSRVGGAQHF. CDR3 sequence (DNA): TGTGCCAGCAGCCGCGTCGGGGGGGCCCAGCATTTT.

The rearrangement joins TRBV5-1 to TRBJ2-3; 10 bases are a match to TRBD2. After removal of 0 bases from V and 1 base from J, the junction contained 11 bases not matched to a gene. Germline CDR1 reads SGHRS; CDR2 reads YFSETQ. The CDR3 has 19 residues. The CDR3 is CASSLALSPLAGGTDTQYF. The CDR3 nucleotides are TGCGCCAGCAGCTTGGCCTTATCTCCCCTAGCGGGGGGCACAGATACGCAGTATTTT.

This clonotype was picked up many times. The chain combines TRBV6-5 with TRBJ2-3, with 7 positions matching TRBD2. The CDR3 is made up of 15 amino acids. V shed 2 bases and J 3 bases; nucleotides not matched to a gene: 5. CDR1 MNHEY and CDR2 SVGAGI come from the germline V gene. The CDR3 region is CASSYAGEVTDTQYF. Written as DNA, the CDR3 is TGTGCCAGCAGTTACGCGGGAGAGGTAACAGATACGCAGTATTTT.

This chain links TRBV4-1 with TRBJ2-1, with D hard to call. In germline, CDR1 is MGHRA, CDR2 YSYEKL. V lost 0 bases, J lost 4 bases, and 10 bases lay in between. This CDR3 region has 15 residues. This chain's CDR3 is CASSQDSGGYNEQFF. The CDR3 nucleotides are TGCGCCAGCAGCCAAGATAGTGGCGGTTACAATGAGCAGTTCTTC.

This clonotype showed up just a few times. This chain uses TRBV24-1 with TRBJ2-5, with D unclear. Germline V gene lookup returns CDR1 KGHDR and CDR2 SFDVKD. V lost 2 bases, J lost 3 bases, and 12 bases lay in between. This CDR3 contains 15 residues. The DNA of the CDR3 is TGTGCCACCAGTGATTCAAGGACGGACGAAGAGACCCAGTACTTC. Residues: CATSDSRTDEETQYF.